These 10 T cell receptor beta chains were all obtained from the same sample, sequenced in a study of prognosis after radiotherapy for stage I lung cancer. Amplification of TCR beta CDR3 from genomic DNA used two-round multiplex PCR. Specific primers for each TRBV and TRBJ gene were what first-round PCR used. TCRdb used MiXCR to reprocess the multiplex PCR reads, holding one entry per CDR3 protein. The sample lists around 30,000 distinct CDR3 sequences, 25% to 40% occurring once. Here the sequenced sample was PBMCs, taken before or after stereotactic body radiation therapy (not recorded which). The source of these receptors is a donor aged 50 or older with non-small cell lung cancer.

Of note for this clonotype: Mismatch with germline at one junction end may stem from a read error. The rearrangement joins TRBV19 to TRBJ2-6; D gene ambiguous. Germline V gene sequence: CDR1 LNHDA, CDR2 SQIVND (reference sequence). CDR3 length equals 16 residues. As DNA, the CDR3 is TGTGCCATTAGTATAGACTCCCGATCTGGGGCCAACGTCCTGACTTTC. This translates into CAISIDSRSGANVLTF.

This clonotype was seen ten or more times. This rearrangement joins TRBV19 to TRBJ1-5, with 8 bases identical to TRBD1. V trimming: 2 bases; J trimming: 7 bases; junction bases outside the gene matches: 7. The CDR3 sequence is 15 residues long. The germline V gene encodes CDR1 LNHDA and CDR2 SQIVND (reference sequence). CDR3 nucleotide sequence: TGTGCCAGTAGTATAATCGCAGGGGGCTACCAGCCCCAGCATTTT. This codes for CASSIIAGGYQPQHF.

There are a few counts of this clonotype. J is TRBJ2-5 and V is TRBV13; D gene unclear. V dropped 0 bases and J dropped 3 bases, with 8 bases sitting between them. CDR1 is PRHDT, CDR2 FYEKMQ, per germline (reference sequence). The CDR3 has 14 amino acids. CDR3 DNA: TGTGCCAGCAGCTTAGGCCGCGGAAAAGAGACCCAGTACTTC. This encodes CASSLGRGKETQYF.

This clonotype was observed many times. This chain joins TRBV7-9 and TRBJ2-1; tentatively, D is TRBD2 (6 bases). The germline V gene encodes CDR1 SEHNR and CDR2 FQNEAQ (reference sequence). Trimming left V 3 bases short and J 0 bases short, with 15 bases between. The CDR3 is 17 amino acids. The DNA for the CDR3 is TGTGCCAGCAGCTTTTCCGCCGGGACTCACTCCTACAATGAGCAGTTCTTC. This sequence encodes CASSFSAGTHSYNEQFF.

J is TRBJ1-2 and V is TRBV28, with 9 bases matching TRBD1. This CDR3 has 13 residues. The germline CDR1 and CDR2 sequences are MDHEN and SYDVKM. J lost 8 bases, V lost 6 bases, and 7 bases had no gene match. Here the CDR3 DNA reads TGTGCCAGCAGAGGGACAGGGACGACGGGCTACACCTTC. This sequence encodes CASRGTGTTGYTF.

This clonotype was recorded many times. This chain uses TRBV12-3 or TRBV12-4 with TRBJ1-2; TRBD1 might be the D (5 bases). The V end was cut by 5 bases, the J end by 4 bases, with 17 bases between. The CDR3 spans 15 residues. CDR3 amino acids: CASSQRIGTFYGYTF. The CDR3 nucleotides are TGTGCCAGCAGTCAACGAATAGGGACTTTCTATGGCTACACCTTC.

This clonotype turned up a few times. The chain employs TRBV6-1 and TRBJ2-7, with TRBD2 matching 13 bases. Trimming removed 10 bases from V and 4 bases from J; junction bases left unmatched: 7. The CDR3 is 14 amino acids. Germline assignment: CDR1 MNHNS and CDR2 SASEGT. The CDR3 loop reads CANGLAGAEYEQYF. Here the CDR3 DNA reads TGTGCCAACGGACTAGCGGGAGCGGAGTACGAGCAGTACTTC.

This clonotype was picked up many times. This rearrangement joins TRBV28 to TRBJ2-5, with D maybe TRBD2 (6 bases). This CDR3 comprises 15 residues. V gave up 8 bases and J gave up 0 bases, with 16 bases separating them. Germline-derived CDR1 and CDR2 are MDHEN and SYDVKM. The CDR3 nucleotides are TGTGCCAGCCAGGCCCCTAGCGTGTACCAAGAGACCCAGTACTTC. Translated: CASQAPSVYQETQYF.

J is TRBJ2-1 and V is TRBV24-1, with D maybe TRBD1 (5 bases). CDR1 and CDR2 from the germline V gene are KGHDR and SFDVKD. V lost 4 bases, J lost 0 bases, and 12 bases lay in between. The CDR3 is made up of 16 amino acids. As DNA, the CDR3 is TGTGCCACCAGTGACCAAGACAGACACTCCTACAATGAGCAGTTCTTC. As protein: CATSDQDRHSYNEQFF.

The V gene is TRBV6-5, the J gene TRBJ2-5; the D is unclear. Trimming stripped 1 base from V and 5 bases from J, with 26 bases between. Germline assignment: CDR1 MNHEY and CDR2 SVGAGI. This CDR3 is built from 19 residues. The CDR3 is CASSYFLKWAQIGSETQYF. The CDR3 DNA is TGTGCCAGCAGTTACTTTCTTAAGTGGGCTCAAATCGGGTCGGAGACCCAGTACTTC.